The rows below give T cell receptor beta chains drawn from one sample of a study of post-analysis software for immune sequencing data. Using its own MiXCR run on the PCR reads, TCRdb lists one record per CDR3 protein. This table has approximately 690,000 distinct CDR3 sequences, 55% to 60% appearing once. The sample taken for sequencing was blood. These receptors all come from a girl aged 2 to 9 with multiple sclerosis. CDR3s include the opening cysteine and the closing phenylalanine or tryptophan. The order of the fields is CDR3 protein, CDR3 DNA, D gene, J gene, clone size, CDR3 length, V gene. D genes are given only for firm matches. Clone size, where shown, is once, few, many, or a class for clones that have expanded.

CASSLRGNGYTF	TGTGCCAGCAGTTTGAGAGGAAATGGCTACACCTTC	.	TRBJ1-2	.	12	TRBV28
CASSEDGFDQPQHF	TGTGCCAGCAGTGAGGACGGGTTCGATCAGCCCCAGCATTTT	.	TRBJ1-5	.	14	TRBV2
CASSLSDREGKLFF	TGTGCCAGCAGTTTAAGTGACAGGGAAGGGAAACTGTTTTTT	TRBD1	TRBJ1-4	once	14	TRBV28
CASSFLDLAYNEQFF	TGTGCCAGCAGTTTTTTGGATCTGGCCTACAATGAGCAGTTCTTC	.	TRBJ2-1	.	15	TRBV12-3/TRBV12-4
CASSFMGGGISYNEQYF	TGCGCCAGCAGCTTTATGGGCGGCGGGATATCTTACAATGAGCAGTACTTC	.	TRBJ2-5	.	17	TRBV5-1
CASKDGDRPSYEQYF	TGTGCCAGTAAAGACGGGGACAGGCCGTCCTACGAGCAGTACTTC	TRBD1	TRBJ2-7	.	15	TRBV14
CASSPLNTYNEQFF	TGTGCCAGCTCACCACTTAATACATACAATGAGCAGTTCTTC	.	TRBJ2-1	.	14	TRBV18
CASSLDPKLCTEAFF	TGTGCCAGCAGCTTAGATCCGAAGTTGTGCACTGAAGCTTTCTTT	.	TRBJ1-1	.	15	TRBV7-4
CSVEDLDGSYGYTF	TGCAGCGTTGAAGACCTCGACGGGAGTTATGGCTACACCTTC	.	TRBJ1-2	.	14	TRBV29-1
CASSLRPLGPYEQYF	TGTGCCAGCAGCTTGCGGCCCTTGGGCCCTTACGAGCAGTACTTC	.	TRBJ2-7	.	15	TRBV5-6
CASSLVGGRVNIQYF	TGTGCCAGCAGTTTAGTTGGGGGCCGGGTTAACATTCAGTACTTC	.	TRBJ2-4	.	15	TRBV12-3/TRBV12-4
CATSRLSKQGAATNEQFF	TGTGCCACCAGCAGACTTTCTAAACAGGGAGCGGCTACTAATGAGCAGTTCTTC	.	TRBJ2-1	.	18	TRBV15
CATSRDYKADLTEAFF	TGTGCCACCAGCAGAGATTACAAGGCAGACCTCACTGAAGCTTTCTTT	.	TRBJ1-1	.	16	TRBV15
CASSAGSLSSYNEQFF	TGTGCCAGCAGTGCCGGGTCCTTGAGCTCCTACAATGAGCAGTTCTTC	.	TRBJ2-1	.	16	TRBV6-2/TRBV6-3
CASSRNRGGEMNTEAFF	TGCGCCAGCAGCCGGAACAGGGGTGGAGAAATGAACACTGAAGCTTTCTTT	TRBD1	TRBJ1-1	few	17	TRBV4-1
CASSLKTPYNEQFF	TGTGCCAGCAGTTTAAAGACACCCTACAATGAGCAGTTCTTC	.	TRBJ2-1	.	14	TRBV12-3/TRBV12-4
CASSSGQGEHSNQPQHF	TGTGCCAGCAGCTCGGGACAGGGGGAGCATAGCAATCAGCCCCAGCATTTT	TRBD1	TRBJ1-5	.	17	TRBV7-6
CASSPKTGSNEKLFF	TGTGCCAGCAGCCCTAAGACAGGGAGTAATGAAAAACTGTTTTTT	TRBD1	TRBJ1-4	.	15	TRBV7-6
CSAREVGGRRQPQHF	TGCAGTGCTAGAGAAGTGGGGGGCAGGCGTCAGCCCCAGCATTTT	.	TRBJ1-5	.	15	TRBV20-1
CASKGLVADNNEQFF	TGCGCCAGCAAGGGTTTGGTAGCGGACAACAATGAGCAGTTCTTC	.	TRBJ2-1	.	15	TRBV5-1
CSAKNAAGEFSNEQFF	TGCAGTGCCAAGAATGCGGCGGGAGAATTTTCCAATGAGCAGTTCTTC	TRBD2	TRBJ2-1	.	16	TRBV20-1
CASSQVSQADYNEQFF	TGTGCCAGCAGCCAAGTATCCCAGGCTGATTACAATGAGCAGTTCTTC	.	TRBJ2-1	.	16	TRBV4-2
CASSLGAGISYNEQFF	TGTGCCAGCAGTTTAGGGGCGGGAATCTCCTACAATGAGCAGTTCTTC	.	TRBJ2-1	few	16	TRBV12-3/TRBV12-4
CSARDDSSSYNEQFF	TGCAGTGCTAGGGATGACTCGAGCTCCTACAATGAGCAGTTCTTC	.	TRBJ2-1	many	15	TRBV20-1
CASTSPDRGQETQYF	TGCGCCAGCACCTCCCCGGACAGGGGCCAAGAGACCCAGTACTTC	TRBD1	TRBJ2-5	.	15	TRBV5-1
CASSLVRDLGSIGHNEQFF	TGTGCCAGCAGCTTAGTGCGGGACCTAGGGTCCATCGGACACAATGAGCAGTTCTTC	.	TRBJ2-1	.	19	TRBV7-9
CASSLMFVSLPQGASSICEAFF	TGCGCCAGCAGCTTGATGTTTGTCTCCCTCCCCCAGGGGGCCTCTTCAATCTGTGAAGCTTTCTTT	TRBD1	TRBJ1-1	.	22	TRBV5-1
CASSGGMRGFTDTQYF	TGCGCCAGCAGTGGGGGTATGAGGGGTTTCACAGATACGCAGTATTTT	.	TRBJ2-3	.	16	TRBV5-1
CASSLWVSSYNEQFF	TGTGCCAGCAGCTTATGGGTTAGCTCCTACAATGAGCAGTTCTTC	.	TRBJ2-1	.	15	TRBV7-2
CASSKEIATGGEQYF	TGTGCCAGCAGCAAAGAGATCGCGACAGGGGGAGAGCAGTACTTC	.	TRBJ2-7	once	15	TRBV21-1
CASRKGASEQYF	TGTGCCAGCAGAAAAGGGGCAAGCGAGCAGTACTTC	.	TRBJ2-7	few	12	TRBV6-1
CASSLEAGGGDTQYF	TGTGCCAGCAGCTTAGAAGCGGGAGGGGGAGATACGCAGTATTTT	TRBD2	TRBJ2-3	.	15	TRBV7-2
CASSLPSTDTQYF	TGCGCCAGCAGCCTCCCCAGCACAGATACGCAGTATTTT	.	TRBJ2-3	many	13	TRBV5-1
CASSLDRDTQYF	TGTGCCAGCAGCCTGGATCGGGATACGCAGTATTTT	.	TRBJ2-3	few	12	TRBV11-2
CASSLKRGLNTEAFF	TGCGCCAGCAGCTTGAAGCGAGGGTTGAACACTGAAGCTTTCTTT	.	TRBJ1-1	.	15	TRBV5-1
CATRVTSGHFSYNEQFF	TGTGCCACCCGGGTAACTAGCGGGCATTTCTCCTACAATGAGCAGTTCTTC	TRBD2	TRBJ2-1	.	17	TRBV28
CASSLPGAGGYNEQFF	TGTGCCAGCAGCCTCCCGGGTGCGGGGGGTTACAATGAGCAGTTCTTC	TRBD2	TRBJ2-1	.	16	TRBV7-9
CASSSPTGDEQYF	TGTGCCAGCAGCTCGCCGACAGGGGACGAGCAGTACTTC	TRBD1	TRBJ2-7	.	13	TRBV2
CSARDLAGGDYNEQFF	TGCAGTGCTAGAGATTTAGCGGGAGGGGACTACAATGAGCAGTTCTTC	TRBD2	TRBJ2-1	.	16	TRBV20-1
CASSLDPSGSSYNEQFF	TGTGCCAGCAGCTTAGACCCTAGCGGGAGCTCCTACAATGAGCAGTTCTTC	TRBD2	TRBJ2-1	.	17	TRBV11-2
CASSEYSWGNTEAFF	TGTGCCAGCAGTGAATATTCGTGGGGGAACACTGAAGCTTTCTTT	.	TRBJ1-1	.	15	TRBV25-1
CATSTRGTGTGIDTQYF	TGTGCCACCAGCACCCGCGGGACAGGGACAGGTATTGATACGCAGTATTTT	TRBD1	TRBJ2-3	.	17	TRBV15
CASSTGGGFPYEQYF	TGTGCCAGCAGTACAGGGGGCGGTTTTCCCTACGAGCAGTACTTC	TRBD1	TRBJ2-7	few	15	TRBV6-1
CASRGQATETQYF	TGTGCCAGCCGGGGACAGGCGACAGAGACCCAGTACTTC	TRBD1	TRBJ2-5	.	13	TRBV2
CASSSGQIYNEQFF	TGTGCCAGCAGTTCCGGACAGATCTACAATGAGCAGTTCTTC	.	TRBJ2-1	.	14	TRBV27
CASRDSGGPYNEQFF	TGTGCCAGCAGGGACTCGGGGGGGCCCTACAATGAGCAGTTCTTC	TRBD2	TRBJ2-1	few	15	TRBV6-2/TRBV6-3